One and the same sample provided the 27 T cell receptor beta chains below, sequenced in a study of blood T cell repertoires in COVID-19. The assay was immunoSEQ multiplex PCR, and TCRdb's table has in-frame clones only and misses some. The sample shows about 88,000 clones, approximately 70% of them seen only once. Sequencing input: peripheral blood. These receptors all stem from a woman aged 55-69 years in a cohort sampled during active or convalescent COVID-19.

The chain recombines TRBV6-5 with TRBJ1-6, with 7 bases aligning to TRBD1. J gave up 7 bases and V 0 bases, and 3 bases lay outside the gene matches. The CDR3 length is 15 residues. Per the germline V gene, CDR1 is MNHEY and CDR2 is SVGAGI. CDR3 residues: CASSYSQGPNSPLHF. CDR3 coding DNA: TGTGCCAGCAGTTACTCACAGGGGCCGAATTCACCCCTCCACTTT.

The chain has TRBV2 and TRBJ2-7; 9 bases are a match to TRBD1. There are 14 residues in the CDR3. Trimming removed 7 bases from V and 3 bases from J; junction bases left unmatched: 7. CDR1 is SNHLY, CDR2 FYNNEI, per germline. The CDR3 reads CASTLTGGSYEQYF. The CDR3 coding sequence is TGTGCCAGCACCCTGACAGGGGGTAGCTACGAGCAGTACTTC.

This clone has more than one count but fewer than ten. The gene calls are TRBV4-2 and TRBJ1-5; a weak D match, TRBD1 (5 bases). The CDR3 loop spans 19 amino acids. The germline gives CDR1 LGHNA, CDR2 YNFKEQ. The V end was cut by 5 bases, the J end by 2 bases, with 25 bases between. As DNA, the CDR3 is TGTGCCAGCAGCGGCGGGATAGGGCCAAGCGGGGCTGGCAATCAGCCCCAGCATTTT. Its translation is CASSGGIGPSGAGNQPQHF.

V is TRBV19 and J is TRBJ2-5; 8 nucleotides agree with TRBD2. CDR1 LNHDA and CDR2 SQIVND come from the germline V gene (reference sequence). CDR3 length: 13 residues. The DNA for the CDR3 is TGTGCTCAGAACGGGGGGGCCCGAGAGACCCAGTACTTC. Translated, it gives CAQNGGARETQYF.

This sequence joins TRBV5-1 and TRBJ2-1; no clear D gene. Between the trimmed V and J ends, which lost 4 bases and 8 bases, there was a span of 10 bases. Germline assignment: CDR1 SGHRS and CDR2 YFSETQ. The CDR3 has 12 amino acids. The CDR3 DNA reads TGCGCCAGCAGCCTAAACTCTGATGAGCAGTTCTTC. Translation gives CASSLNSDEQFF.

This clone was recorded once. The CDR3 reads CASSPAAGAGANVLTF. In DNA, the CDR3 is TGTGCCAGCAGCCCAGCTGCAGGTGCTGGGGCCAACGTCCTGACTTTC. The chain links TRBV5-6 to TRBJ2-6; no clear D gene. Germline V lookup: CDR1 SGHDT, CDR2 YYEEEE. V shed 4 bases and J shed 2 bases, with 13 bases lying between them. The CDR3 sequence is 16 residues long.

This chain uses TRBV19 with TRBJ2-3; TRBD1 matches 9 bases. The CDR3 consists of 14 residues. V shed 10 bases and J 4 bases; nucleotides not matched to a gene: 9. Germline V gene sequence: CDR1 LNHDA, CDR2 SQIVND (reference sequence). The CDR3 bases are TGTGCCATTACCGGACAGGGGTGGCCAGATACGCAGTATTTT. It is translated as CAITGQGWPDTQYF.

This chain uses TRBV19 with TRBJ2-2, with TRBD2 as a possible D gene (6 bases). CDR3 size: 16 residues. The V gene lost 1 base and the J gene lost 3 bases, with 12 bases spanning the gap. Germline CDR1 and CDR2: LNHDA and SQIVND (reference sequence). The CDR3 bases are TGTGCCAGTAGTATAGTTGGGGGGTTTGACACCGGGGAGCTGTTTTTT. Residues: CASSIVGGFDTGELFF. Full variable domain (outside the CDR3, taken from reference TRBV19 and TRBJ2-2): DGGITQSPKYLFRKEGQNVTLSCEQNLNHDAMYWYRQDPGQGLRLIYYSQIVNDFQKGDIAEGYSVSREKKESFPLTVTSAQKNPTAFYLCASSIVGGFDTGELFFGEGSRLTVL.

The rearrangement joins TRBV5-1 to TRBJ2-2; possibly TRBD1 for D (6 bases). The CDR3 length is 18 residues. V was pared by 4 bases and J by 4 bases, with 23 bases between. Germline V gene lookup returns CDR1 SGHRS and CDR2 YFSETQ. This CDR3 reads CASSRTYRDTHFTGELFF. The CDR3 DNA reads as TGCGCCAGCAGCCGAACTTACCGGGACACACACTTCACCGGGGAGCTGTTTTTT.

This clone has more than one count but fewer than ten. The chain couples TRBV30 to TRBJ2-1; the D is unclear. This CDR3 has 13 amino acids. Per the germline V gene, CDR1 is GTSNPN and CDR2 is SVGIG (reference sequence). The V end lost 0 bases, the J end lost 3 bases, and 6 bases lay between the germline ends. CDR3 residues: CAWSVLRYNEQFF. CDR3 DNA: TGTGCCTGGAGTGTCCTCCGCTACAATGAGCAGTTCTTC.

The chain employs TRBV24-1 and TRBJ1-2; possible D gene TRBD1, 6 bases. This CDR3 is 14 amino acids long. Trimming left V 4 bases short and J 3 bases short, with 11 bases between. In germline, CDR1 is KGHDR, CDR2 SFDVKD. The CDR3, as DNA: TGTGCCACCAGTGACCCGGACAGAGACTATGGCTACACCTTC. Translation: CATSDPDRDYGYTF.

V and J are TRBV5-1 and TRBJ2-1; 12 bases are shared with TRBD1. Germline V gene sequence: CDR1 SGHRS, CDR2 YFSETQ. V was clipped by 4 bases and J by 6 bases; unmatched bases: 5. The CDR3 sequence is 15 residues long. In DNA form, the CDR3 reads TGCGCCAGCAGCGTACCGGGACAGGGGGCCAATGAGCAGTTCTTC. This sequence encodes CASSVPGQGANEQFF. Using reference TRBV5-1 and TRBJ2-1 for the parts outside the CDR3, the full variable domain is KAGVTQTPRYLIKTRGQQVTLSCSPISGHRSVSWYQQTPGQGLQFLFEYFSETQRNKGNFPGRFSGRQFSNSRSEMNVSTLELGDSALYLCASSVPGQGANEQFFGPGTRLTVL.

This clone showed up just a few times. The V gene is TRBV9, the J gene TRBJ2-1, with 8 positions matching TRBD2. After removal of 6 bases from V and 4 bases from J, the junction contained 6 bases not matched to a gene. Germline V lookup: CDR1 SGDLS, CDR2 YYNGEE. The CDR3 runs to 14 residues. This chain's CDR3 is CASTKGGGYNEQFF. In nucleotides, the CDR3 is TGTGCCAGCACCAAGGGCGGGGGGTACAATGAGCAGTTCTTC.

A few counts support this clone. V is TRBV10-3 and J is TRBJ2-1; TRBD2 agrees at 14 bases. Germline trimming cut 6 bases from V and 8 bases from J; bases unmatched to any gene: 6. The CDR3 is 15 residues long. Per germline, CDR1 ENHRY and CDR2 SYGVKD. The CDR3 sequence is CAIRLTSGGVHEQFF. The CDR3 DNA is TGTGCCATCAGGCTGACTAGCGGGGGGGTGCATGAGCAGTTCTTC.

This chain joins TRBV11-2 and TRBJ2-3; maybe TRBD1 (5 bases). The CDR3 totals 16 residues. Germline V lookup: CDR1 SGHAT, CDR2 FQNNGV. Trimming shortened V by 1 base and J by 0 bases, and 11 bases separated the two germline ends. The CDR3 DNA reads TGTGCCAGCAGCTTAGTTGGGGCCTCTAGCACAGATACGCAGTATTTT. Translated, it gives CASSLVGASSTDTQYF.

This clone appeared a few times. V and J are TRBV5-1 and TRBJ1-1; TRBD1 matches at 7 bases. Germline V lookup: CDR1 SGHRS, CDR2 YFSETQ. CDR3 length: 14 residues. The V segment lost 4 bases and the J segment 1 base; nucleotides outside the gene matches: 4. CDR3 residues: CASSIQGQNTEAFF. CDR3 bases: TGCGCCAGCAGCATACAGGGGCAGAACACTGAAGCTTTCTTT.

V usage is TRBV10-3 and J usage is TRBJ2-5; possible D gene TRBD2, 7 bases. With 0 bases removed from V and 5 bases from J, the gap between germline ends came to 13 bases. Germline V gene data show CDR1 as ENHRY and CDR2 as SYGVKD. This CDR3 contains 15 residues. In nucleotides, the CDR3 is TGTGCCATCAGTGAGTCGGGGGGGCTCGGGGAGACCCAGTACTTC. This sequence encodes CAISESGGLGETQYF.

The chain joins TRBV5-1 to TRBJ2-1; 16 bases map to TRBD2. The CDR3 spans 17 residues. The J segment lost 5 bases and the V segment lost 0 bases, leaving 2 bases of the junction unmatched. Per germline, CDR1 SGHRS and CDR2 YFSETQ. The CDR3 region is CASSLEGLAGGHNEQFF. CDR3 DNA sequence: TGCGCCAGCAGCTTGGAGGGACTAGCGGGGGGGCACAATGAGCAGTTCTTC.

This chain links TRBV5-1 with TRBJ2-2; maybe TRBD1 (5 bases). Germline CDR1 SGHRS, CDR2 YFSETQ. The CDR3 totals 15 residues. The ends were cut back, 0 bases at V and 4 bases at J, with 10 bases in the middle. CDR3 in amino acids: CASSLEWGRTGELFF. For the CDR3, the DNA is TGCGCCAGCAGCTTGGAGTGGGGCCGCACCGGGGAGCTGTTTTTT.

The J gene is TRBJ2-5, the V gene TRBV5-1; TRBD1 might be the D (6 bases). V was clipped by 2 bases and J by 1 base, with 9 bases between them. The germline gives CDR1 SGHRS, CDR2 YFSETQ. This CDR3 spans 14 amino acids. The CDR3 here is CASSFGQIQETQYF. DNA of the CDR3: TGCGCCAGCAGCTTCGGACAGATCCAAGAGACCCAGTACTTC.

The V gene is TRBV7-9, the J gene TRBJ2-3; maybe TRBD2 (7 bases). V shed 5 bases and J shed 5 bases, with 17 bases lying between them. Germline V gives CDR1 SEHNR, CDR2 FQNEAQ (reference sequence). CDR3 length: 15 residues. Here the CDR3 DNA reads TGTGCCAGCAGCCCGCGCCGAGCGGGACAAGATACGCAGTATTTT. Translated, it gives CASSPRRAGQDTQYF.

The CDR3 sequence is CASSQDPGGAEDTQYF. The CDR3 DNA reads as TGCGCCAGCAGCCAAGATCCGGGGGGCGCGGAAGATACGCAGTATTTT. The chain joins TRBV4-3 to TRBJ2-3, with a possible D match to TRBD2 (7 bases). CDR1 and CDR2 (germline): LGHNA, YSLEER. Trimming removed 0 bases from V and 5 bases from J, with 15 bases in between. The CDR3 sequence is 16 residues long.

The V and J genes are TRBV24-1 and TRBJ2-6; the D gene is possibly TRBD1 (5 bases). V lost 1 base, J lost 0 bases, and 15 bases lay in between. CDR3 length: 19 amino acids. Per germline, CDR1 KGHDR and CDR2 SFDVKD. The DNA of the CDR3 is TGTGCCACCAGTGATTTTCAGGCAGGGTTAAGCTCTGGGGCCAACGTCCTGACTTTC. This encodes CATSDFQAGLSSGANVLTF.

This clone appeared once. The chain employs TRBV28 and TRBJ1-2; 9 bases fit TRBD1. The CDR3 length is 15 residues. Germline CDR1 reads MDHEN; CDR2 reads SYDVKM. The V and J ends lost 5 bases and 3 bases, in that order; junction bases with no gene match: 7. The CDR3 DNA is TGTGCCAGCAGTACCGTAGGGACAGGGCACTATGGCTACACCTTC. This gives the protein CASSTVGTGHYGYTF.

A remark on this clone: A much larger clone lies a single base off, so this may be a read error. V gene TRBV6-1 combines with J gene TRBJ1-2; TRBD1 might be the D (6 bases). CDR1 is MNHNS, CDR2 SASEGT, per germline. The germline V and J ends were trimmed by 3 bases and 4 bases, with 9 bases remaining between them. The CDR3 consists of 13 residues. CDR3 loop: CASSEQGTYGYTF. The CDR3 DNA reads TGTGCCAGCAGTGAGCAGGGGACCTATGGCTACACCTTC.

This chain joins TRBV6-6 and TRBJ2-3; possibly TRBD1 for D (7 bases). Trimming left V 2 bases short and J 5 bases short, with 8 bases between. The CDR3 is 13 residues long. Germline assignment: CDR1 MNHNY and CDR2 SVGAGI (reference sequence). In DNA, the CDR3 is TGTGCCAGCAGTTACCAGGGGGGAGATACGCAGTATTTT. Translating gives CASSYQGGDTQYF.

The CDR3 is CASSQDRRAYEQYF. CDR3 bases: TGTGCCAGCAGTCAGGACAGGAGAGCCTACGAGCAGTACTTC. The chain combines TRBV7-8 with TRBJ2-7; 7 bases are shared with TRBD1. The CDR3 loop spans 14 amino acids. The J segment lost 2 bases and the V segment lost 6 bases, leaving 7 bases of the junction unmatched. The germline gives CDR1 SGHVS, CDR2 FQNEAQ.